This TCR beta chain was observed in a study of cytomegalovirus exposure and HLA in healthy donors (dated by TCRdb to the late 2010s). The study in broad terms: According to a later analysis, one platform produced both the 100 to 150 validation repertoires and the 620 or so repertoires of the first cohort. The study aimed to test whether cataloging public T cell receptors could reveal signatures of past pathogen exposure. Along with the approximately 700-subject first cohort, a separate validation cohort of about 110 different subjects was used. To predict cytomegalovirus infection status, the study brought together high-throughput TCR immunosequencing, statistical association of individual TCRs with disease status, and machine learning. The study at large found these results: It was suggested by the authors that the approach could potentially be generalized to other disease states and immunological phenotypes. In the study, around 160 TCR beta chains were listed as associated with cytomegalovirus. A few of the identified cytomegalovirus-associated TCR beta chains were confirmed in vitro to be specific for cytomegalovirus antigens. Most TCR sequences were seen in very few donors, while some public TCRs were found in many individuals. The classifier was reported to diagnose cytomegalovirus status with high specificity and sensitivity in both the original cohort and the validation cohort. Of the cluster scores, about 94% were above 0 in a later analysis, which found that TCRs clustered in the first cohort also tended to co-occur in the 120 validation repertoires. A later analysis lacked HLA typing for the validation cohort, so it scored co-occurrence in that cohort across all 110 or so repertoires.

Donors formed part of the validation cohort, which comprised 120 subjects and was distinct from the first cohort of over 500 subjects. Library method: the immunoSEQ multiplex PCR assay. Under the source paper's analysis protocol: To diagnose cytomegalovirus status from the catalog of TCR beta chain sequences, a statistical classification framework was built. Here the immuneACCESS table is served through TCRdb, limited to in-frame sequences with V and J called. Missing clones are a known gap in these copies; in checked studies unresolved V genes cover under half, and the rest lacks a known reason. V, J and clone size are taken as reported in that table, and D and trimming were inferred from the DNA itself. For this sample the table gives some 110,000 clones, of which over 90% were detected only once. The ten top clones hold 1% to 1.5% of the sample. Reading the germline V gene gives CDR1 MDHEN and CDR2 SYDVKM. The junction shows trimming of 1 base on V and 3 bases on J, and the gene matches do not reach 11 bases of it. The CDR3 contains 18 residues, cysteine and phenylalanine counted. Left in the record is the CDR3 DNA by itself, 54 bases read in frame from the first base.

This clone was observed a single time. The antigen it binds to is not known. Per-base quality was not reported, and no clone a single base away is much larger than it. The chain employs TRBV28 and TRBJ1-5, with TRBD1 matching 8 junction bases. The sample was PBMCs. This receptor was obtained from a woman between 18 and 29 years old in good health and CMV-seronegative. The sequenced DNA is TGTGCCAGCAGTTTATCCCCATCCAGACAGGGGTACAATCAGCCCCAGCATTTT. It translates as CASSLSPSRQGYNQPQHF.